The 23 T cell receptor beta chains listed next were all sequenced from one sample in a study of response to subunit inactivated influenza vaccine. TCRdb processed the RT-PCR reads anew with MiXCR; each CDR3 protein has one entry. This table has about 650,000 distinct CDR3 sequences, around 16% appearing once. The material was PBMCs from blood, obtained less than 13 days after vaccination. Receptors originate from a man aged 50-60 years who received an inactivated influenza vaccine.

This clonotype came up a few times. The chain employs TRBV7-8 and TRBJ1-1; D gene ambiguous. The CDR3 sequence is 14 residues long. The V gene's germline CDR1 is SGHVS and CDR2 FQNEAQ. The V and J ends lost 1 base and 5 bases respectively, with 11 bases between them. CDR3 protein: CASSLGSGGTEAFF. The CDR3, as DNA: TGTGCCAGCAGCTTAGGCTCAGGTGGGACTGAAGCTTTCTTT.

This clonotype has a count of ten or more. V gene TRBV28 combines with J gene TRBJ2-5; 9 positions match TRBD1. Germline V lookup: CDR1 MDHEN, CDR2 SYDVKM. The CDR3 is 16 amino acids. V trimming: 5 bases; J trimming: 5 bases; junction bases outside the gene matches: 12. In nucleotides, the CDR3 is TGTGCCAGCAGTCCCTTCGGGACAGGGAGCGGCGAGACCCAGTACTTC. Its protein product is CASSPFGTGSGETQYF.

This chain joins TRBV11-1 and TRBJ2-5; D gene uncertain. The V end was cut by 1 base, the J end by 1 base, with 16 bases between. The CDR3 spans 17 residues. CDR1 and CDR2 (germline): SGHAT, FQDESV (reference sequence). This CDR3 is CASSLGRRTRTQETQYF. CDR3 DNA sequence: TGTGCCAGCAGCTTAGGAAGGCGGACGCGGACCCAAGAGACCCAGTACTTC.

The CDR3 sequence is CSVERQGRTYNEQFF. As DNA, the CDR3 is TGCAGCGTTGAACGGCAGGGGAGGACCTACAATGAGCAGTTCTTC. The chain combines TRBV29-1 with TRBJ2-1; either TRBD1 or TRBD2 may fit D (6 bases each). Germline V gene sequence: CDR1 SQVTM, CDR2 ANQGSEA. V was shortened by 2 bases and J by 2 bases, with 13 bases between the two germline ends. The CDR3 is 15 residues long.

The rearrangement links TRBV7-9 to TRBJ1-6; 8 bases fit TRBD1. Trimming took 5 bases from V and 9 from J; bases not matched to a gene: 6. The V gene's germline CDR1 is SEHNR and CDR2 FQNEAQ (reference sequence). The CDR3 loop spans 14 amino acids. CDR3 nucleotides: TGTGCCAGCAGCCCCTCAGGGGGCTCTTCACCCCTCCACTTT. Translating gives CASSPSGGSSPLHF.

CDR3 DNA: TGCGCCAGCAGCCAAGAGTCAGGACAGGGGTTCGCTGAAGCTTTCTTT. Amino acid sequence: CASSQESGQGFAEAFF. The genes are TRBV4-1 and TRBJ1-1, with 9 bases that match TRBD1. CDR1 and CDR2 from the germline V gene are MGHRA and YSYEKL. The CDR3 has 16 amino acids. Trimming at V came to 0 bases and at J to 6 bases, leaving 8 bases not matched to a gene.

This clonotype was recorded a few times. The rearrangement links TRBV6-1 to TRBJ2-5, with D possibly TRBD2 on 5 matching bases. CDR3 size: 14 residues. The germline V gene encodes CDR1 MNHNS and CDR2 SASEGT. Trimming removed 6 bases from V and 0 bases from J, with 11 bases in between. CDR3 nucleotide sequence: TGTGCCAGCAGGGAGGTGGGGTACCAAGAGACCCAGTACTTC. It translates to CASREVGYQETQYF.

This clonotype was observed many times. The chain carries TRBV10-3 and TRBJ2-5; D gene unclear. The CDR3 has 15 residues. Between the trimmed V and J ends, which lost 3 bases and 3 bases, there was a span of 14 bases. CDR1 and CDR2 (germline): ENHRY, SYGVKD. The chain's CDR3 is CAISDRKIGEETQYF. The CDR3 nucleotides read TGTGCCATCAGTGACCGCAAGATTGGGGAAGAGACCCAGTACTTC.

This clonotype has just a few counts. The chain combines TRBV29-1 with TRBJ2-7; 8 nucleotides align to TRBD1. V lost 4 bases and J lost 5; bases outside the gene matches: 4. This CDR3 is built from 12 residues. In germline, CDR1 is SQVTM, CDR2 ANQGSEA. The CDR3 nucleotides are TGCAGCGTTGGGCAGGGGGCCAACGAGCAGTACTTC. It encodes CSVGQGANEQYF.

This clonotype was seen ten or more times. J is TRBJ1-1 and V is TRBV7-9, with D unclear. Trimming took off 5 bases at V and 1 base at J, with 11 bases between the two ends. Germline V gene sequence: CDR1 SEHNR, CDR2 FQNEAQ (reference sequence). The CDR3 runs 14 residues. The CDR3: CASSPMDGNTEAFF. CDR3 DNA sequence: TGTGCCAGCAGCCCCATGGACGGGAACACTGAAGCTTTCTTT.

The V gene is TRBV5-1, the J gene TRBJ2-5; D might be TRBD2 (6 bases). The V and J ends lost 5 bases and 5 bases respectively, with 10 bases between them. CDR1 and CDR2 from the germline V gene are SGHRS and YFSETQ. The CDR3 runs 12 residues. The CDR3 protein is CASSASAETQYF. For the CDR3, the DNA is TGCGCCAGCAGTGCTAGCGCGGAGACCCAGTACTTC.

The chain uses TRBV29-1 and TRBJ1-2; no definite D call. Germline CDR1 and CDR2: SQVTM and ANQGSEA. Trimming stripped 5 bases from V and 2 bases from J, with 6 bases between. CDR3 length equals 11 residues. The CDR3: CSVLGNYGYTF. CDR3 in DNA: TGCAGCGTTCTGGGGAACTATGGCTACACCTTC.

This clonotype was counted many times. The V and J genes are TRBV7-9 and TRBJ2-7; D remains unclear. CDR1 SEHNR and CDR2 FQNEAQ come from the germline V gene (reference sequence). V was clipped by 3 bases and J by 3 bases, with 3 bases between them. The CDR3 extends over 11 amino acids. The CDR3 loop reads CASSFNYEQYF. Here the CDR3 DNA reads TGTGCCAGCAGCTTTAACTACGAGCAGTACTTC.

The chain uses TRBV30 and TRBJ1-2; D is undetermined. CDR3 length: 11 residues. Deletions cut 2 bases from V and 9 bases from J, with 10 bases between. Germline V gives CDR1 GTSNPN, CDR2 SVGIG (reference sequence). This CDR3 reads CAWSSGLRYTF. For the CDR3, the DNA is TGTGCCTGGAGTTCCGGGCTTCGCTACACCTTC.

The CDR3, as DNA: TGTGCCAGCAGTGATGGAAGCGGGAGGGCCTACAATGAGCAGTTCTTC. It translates to CASSDGSGRAYNEQFF. The rearrangement uses TRBV2 and TRBJ2-1; TRBD2 matches at 10 bases. This CDR3 has 16 residues. The trim removed 3 bases at V and 2 bases at J, leaving 4 bases unmatched. CDR1 SNHLY and CDR2 FYNNEI come from the germline V gene.

This clonotype appeared a single time. Germline is not matched at one junction end, which may reflect a read error. The chain combines TRBV2 with TRBJ2-7; TRBD1 aligns across 7 bases. The germline V gene encodes CDR1 SNHLY and CDR2 FYNNEI. The CDR3 is 13 residues long. Here the CDR3 reads CASNPTGTTRGFF. In nucleotides, the CDR3 is TGTGCCAGCAACCCGACAGGGACAACTAGGGGTTTCTTC.

This clonotype was observed at least ten times. V gene TRBV4-1 combines with J gene TRBJ2-7; the D gene is possibly TRBD1 (5 bases). The CDR3 loop spans 14 amino acids. V lost 4 bases and J 2 bases, leaving 12 bases between the germline ends. The germline gives CDR1 MGHRA, CDR2 YSYEKL. The CDR3 sequence: CASSPGIGTYEQYF. As DNA, the CDR3 is TGCGCCAGCAGCCCAGGGATCGGAACCTACGAGCAGTACTTC.

The chain is built from TRBV20-1 and TRBJ2-1; a possible D gene is TRBD1 (5 bases). Between the trimmed V and J ends, which lost 0 bases and 0 bases, there was a span of 21 bases. Per the germline V gene, CDR1 is DFQATT and CDR2 is SNEGSKA (reference sequence). The CDR3 sequence is 19 residues long. The CDR3 sequence: CSARDPGMLRGSSYNEQFF. The DNA of the CDR3 is TGCAGTGCTAGAGATCCGGGCATGCTAAGGGGCAGCTCCTACAATGAGCAGTTCTTC.

The chain is built from TRBV4-1 and TRBJ2-2; D gene uncertain. From germline, CDR1 is MGHRA and CDR2 YSYEKL. V was shortened by 1 base and J by 4 bases, with 7 bases between the two germline ends. The CDR3 is made up of 14 amino acids. The CDR3 is CASSQAASTGELFF. CDR3 in DNA: TGCGCCAGCAGCCAAGCGGCGTCCACCGGGGAGCTGTTTTTT.

The rearrangement links TRBV10-3 to TRBJ2-3; maybe TRBD2 (5 bases). V gave up 7 bases and J gave up 2 bases, with 13 bases separating them. Germline-derived CDR1 and CDR2 are ENHRY and SYGVKD. The CDR3 sequence is 14 residues long. CDR3 coding DNA: TGTGCCATCACCGCGGCGGGCCCCACAGATACGCAGTATTTT. It specifies CAITAAGPTDTQYF.

This clonotype was observed a handful of times. The chain carries TRBV6-4 and TRBJ2-1, with D possibly TRBD2 on 5 matching bases. V was trimmed by 3 bases and J by 7 bases, leaving 10 bases between them. The CDR3 length is 13 residues. Per germline, CDR1 MRHNA and CDR2 SNTAGT. CDR3 in amino acids: CASSEASYNEQFF. DNA for the CDR3: TGTGCCAGCAGTGAGGCTAGCTATAATGAGCAGTTCTTC.

This clonotype was seen more than once but under ten times. This rearrangement joins TRBV12-3 or TRBV12-4 to TRBJ2-1; the match to TRBD2 covers 9 bases. CDR3 length equals 14 residues. V lost 6 bases and J lost 5; bases outside the gene matches: 5. The DNA for the CDR3 is TGTGCCAGCAGAGTAGCGGGAGCGAACAATGAGCAGTTCTTC. Protein: CASRVAGANNEQFF.

This clonotype appeared a few times. The V call is TRBV6-5, the J call TRBJ2-1; 9 nucleotides line up with TRBD2. The CDR3 sequence is 16 residues long. Germline assignment: CDR1 MNHEY and CDR2 SVGAGI. With 2 bases clipped from V and 6 bases from J, the junction kept 8 bases outside the gene matches. This CDR3 reads CASSYAGSGRRNEQFF. CDR3 sequence (DNA): TGTGCCAGCAGTTACGCGGGGAGCGGGAGGCGCAATGAGCAGTTCTTC.